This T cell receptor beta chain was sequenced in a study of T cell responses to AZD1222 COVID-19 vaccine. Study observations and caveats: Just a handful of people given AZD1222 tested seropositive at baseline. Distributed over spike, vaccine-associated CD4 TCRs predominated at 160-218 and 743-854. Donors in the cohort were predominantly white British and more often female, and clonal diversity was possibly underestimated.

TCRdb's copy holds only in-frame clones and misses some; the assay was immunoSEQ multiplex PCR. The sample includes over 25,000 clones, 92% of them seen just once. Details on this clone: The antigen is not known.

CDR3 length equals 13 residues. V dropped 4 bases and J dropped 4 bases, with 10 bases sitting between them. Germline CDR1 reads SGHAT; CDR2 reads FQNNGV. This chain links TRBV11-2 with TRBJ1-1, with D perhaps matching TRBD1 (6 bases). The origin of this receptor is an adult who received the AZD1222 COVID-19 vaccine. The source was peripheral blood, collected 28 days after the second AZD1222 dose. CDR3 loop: CASSSQGSTEAFF. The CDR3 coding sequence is TGTGCCAGCAGCTCACAGGGATCCACTGAAGCTTTCTTT.